This T cell receptor beta chain derives from a study of beta chain features in type 1 diabetes. Study-level results: When VDJ junctions were examined, type 1 diabetes patients showed fewer insertions and more deletions. All four CD4+ subsets from Type 1 diabetes patients carried moderately but significantly shorter TCRB CDR3s.

Expressed TCRB transcripts were sequenced because the isolated RNA had all been reverse transcribed beforehand. TCRdb's copy holds only in-frame clones and misses some; the assay was immunoSEQ multiplex PCR. Among under 350,000 clones listed, more than 13% were seen once. Between the trimmed V and J ends, which lost 6 bases and 0 bases, there was a span of 15 bases. The germline CDR1 and CDR2 sequences are MDHEN and SYDVKM. The CDR3 spans 15 residues. Concerning this clone: Its cognate antigen is unknown.

The TCR originated in a man aged 25-45 years with type 1 diabetes. This chain connects TRBV28 to TRBJ2-7; D gene uncertain. The specimen was naive CD4+ T cells from blood. The CDR3, as DNA: TGTGCCAGCAGCCTTCTTAAACGGTTCTCCTACGAGCAGTACTTC. It translates to CASSLLKRFSYEQYF.